The clone carrying this T cell receptor beta chain was recorded a few times. Other DNA variants within this sample encode the same CDR3. The germline V gene has CDR1 SGHRS and CDR2 YFSETQ. J was trimmed by 4 bases and V by 0 bases; bases with no gene match: 5. This CDR3 comprises 15 residues. TCRdb's copy holds only in-frame clones and misses some; the assay was immunoSEQ multiplex PCR. The table includes about 140,000 clones, more than 80% detected once. These data come from a study of T cell responses to AZD1222 COVID-19 vaccine. The chain is built from TRBV5-1 and TRBJ2-7; 9 bases are shared with TRBD1. The starting material was peripheral blood, obtained on day 0 of AZD1222 vaccination. This sequence was found in an adult in good health. CDR3 DNA: TGCGCCAGCAGCTTGGGGGACAGGGAAATATACGAGCAGTACTTC. Its protein product is CASSLGDREIYEQYF. Full variable domain (rest looked up from reference TRBV5-1 and TRBJ2-7): KAGVTQTPRYLIKTRGQQVTLSCSPISGHRSVSWYQQTPGQGLQFLFEYFSETQRNKGNFPGRFSGRQFSNSRSEMNVSTLELGDSALYLCASSLGDREIYEQYFGPGTRLTVT.